These T cell receptor beta chains were read from a single sample in a study of blood T cell repertoires in COVID-19. The table came from immunoSEQ multiplex PCR; TCRdb's copy has only in-frame clones and leaves some out. The sample holds 250,000 or so clones, approximately 90% seen once. Sequenced material: peripheral blood. Every receptor here comes from a woman aged 25 to 39 with active or convalescent COVID-19. Each CDR3 is given with its conserved first and last residue. Fields, in order: D gene, CDR3 length, V gene, clone size, J gene, CDR3 DNA, CDR3 protein. D genes are given only for firm matches. Expanded clones are given a class, and other clones once, few, many or no size at all.

d_call: -; cdr3_length: 13; v_call: TRBV10-3; clone_size: -; j_call: TRBJ1-2; cdr3_nt: TGTGCCATCAACGGACAGCAGGACTATGGCTACACCTTC; cdr3_aa: CAINGQQDYGYTF
d_call: -; cdr3_length: 14; v_call: TRBV2; clone_size: -; j_call: TRBJ2-2; cdr3_nt: TGTGCCAGCAAACCCCCTCGGGTAACCGGGGAGCTGTTTTTT; cdr3_aa: CASKPPRVTGELFF
d_call: -; cdr3_length: 15; v_call: TRBV6-5; clone_size: -; j_call: TRBJ1-6; cdr3_nt: TGTGCCAGCAGTATGGCCCCACTAGATAATTCACCCCTCCACTTT; cdr3_aa: CASSMAPLDNSPLHF
d_call: -; cdr3_length: 17; v_call: TRBV19; clone_size: -; j_call: TRBJ1-1; cdr3_nt: TGTGCCAGTAGTCCCCGAAACAGGGCCCGACAGAACACTGAAGCTTTCTTT; cdr3_aa: CASSPRNRARQNTEAFF
d_call: -; cdr3_length: 16; v_call: TRBV6-5; clone_size: -; j_call: TRBJ2-3; cdr3_nt: TGTGCCAGCAGTTACTCAGGGGGGGCCCGCACAGATACGCAGTATTTT; cdr3_aa: CASSYSGGARTDTQYF
d_call: -; cdr3_length: 15; v_call: TRBV18; clone_size: -; j_call: TRBJ2-6; cdr3_nt: TGTGCCAGCTCACCAGAAGGGGCTGGGGCCAACGTCCTGACTTTC; cdr3_aa: CASSPEGAGANVLTF
d_call: -; cdr3_length: 13; v_call: TRBV29-1; clone_size: -; j_call: TRBJ1-1; cdr3_nt: TGCAGCGTTGGAAGACAAATGAACACTGAAGCTTTCTTT; cdr3_aa: CSVGRQMNTEAFF
d_call: TRBD2; cdr3_length: 16; v_call: TRBV7-9; clone_size: once; j_call: TRBJ2-7; cdr3_nt: TGTGCCAGCAGCTTATGGGAGGGGCCCGAGGGCTACGAGCAGTACTTC; cdr3_aa: CASSLWEGPEGYEQYF
d_call: TRBD2; cdr3_length: 20; v_call: TRBV6-2/TRBV6-3; clone_size: -; j_call: TRBJ2-5; cdr3_nt: TGTGCCAGCAGTTACCACGGACTAGCGGGGGGAAGCGGTTCCCAAGAGACCCAGTACTTC; cdr3_aa: CASSYHGLAGGSGSQETQYF
d_call: TRBD1; cdr3_length: 14; v_call: TRBV9; clone_size: -; j_call: TRBJ1-5; cdr3_nt: TGTGCCAGCAGTTTGGAGCAGGGGGGTCAGCCCCAGCATTTT; cdr3_aa: CASSLEQGGQPQHF
d_call: TRBD1; cdr3_length: 15; v_call: TRBV7-9; clone_size: -; j_call: TRBJ1-2; cdr3_nt: TGTGCCAGCAGCTTTCCCCCCGACAGGGTTAATGGCTACACCTTC; cdr3_aa: CASSFPPDRVNGYTF
d_call: -; cdr3_length: 17; v_call: TRBV3-1/TRBV3-2; clone_size: -; j_call: TRBJ1-6; cdr3_nt: TGTGCCAGGCTACCCTCTCTGGGCAGAAACCCCAATTCACCCCTCCACTTT; cdr3_aa: CARLPSLGRNPNSPLHF
d_call: -; cdr3_length: 15; v_call: TRBV11-2; clone_size: -; j_call: TRBJ1-2; cdr3_nt: TGTGCCAGCAGCTATCGTCCGGAGGGTGACTATGGCTACACCTTC; cdr3_aa: CASSYRPEGDYGYTF
d_call: TRBD2; cdr3_length: 12; v_call: TRBV2; clone_size: once; j_call: TRBJ2-1; cdr3_nt: TGTGCCAGCAGTGAGCAGCGGGGGGAGCAGTTCTTC; cdr3_aa: CASSEQRGEQFF
d_call: -; cdr3_length: 14; v_call: TRBV6-2/TRBV6-3; clone_size: -; j_call: TRBJ2-5; cdr3_nt: TGTGCCAGCAGCCTGGGACTTATAGGGGAGACCCAGTACTTC; cdr3_aa: CASSLGLIGETQYF
d_call: -; cdr3_length: 15; v_call: TRBV5-1; clone_size: -; j_call: TRBJ2-3; cdr3_nt: TGCGCCAGCAGCTTGGGTGCGGGGAACACAGATACGCAGTATTTT; cdr3_aa: CASSLGAGNTDTQYF
d_call: -; cdr3_length: 14; v_call: TRBV2; clone_size: -; j_call: TRBJ2-3; cdr3_nt: TGTGCCAGCAGTTCAACCGCTAGCGCAGATACGCAGTATTTT; cdr3_aa: CASSSTASADTQYF
d_call: TRBD1; cdr3_length: 13; v_call: TRBV7-2; clone_size: -; j_call: TRBJ1-2; cdr3_nt: TGTGCCAGCAGCCTGACAGGGTTGATAGGCTACACCTTC; cdr3_aa: CASSLTGLIGYTF
d_call: TRBD1; cdr3_length: 14; v_call: TRBV7-9; clone_size: once; j_call: TRBJ1-2; cdr3_nt: TGTGCCAGTCGGGGGCAGGGGGCCAGCTATGGCTACACCTTC; cdr3_aa: CASRGQGASYGYTF
d_call: -; cdr3_length: 13; v_call: TRBV12-3/TRBV12-4; clone_size: -; j_call: TRBJ1-1; cdr3_nt: TGTGCCAGCAGTTTCTACAGCCACACTGAAGCTTTCTTT; cdr3_aa: CASSFYSHTEAFF
d_call: TRBD2; cdr3_length: 17; v_call: TRBV3-1/TRBV3-2; clone_size: -; j_call: TRBJ2-3; cdr3_nt: TGTGCCAGCAGCCAAGAGTTACGGGGGGGGAGCACAGATACGCAGTATTTT; cdr3_aa: CASSQELRGGSTDTQYF
d_call: TRBD1; cdr3_length: 19; v_call: TRBV6-2/TRBV6-3; clone_size: once; j_call: TRBJ2-7; cdr3_nt: TGTGCCAGCAGTTACGGGACGTCCGGGACAGGGGGCTGGTGGTACGAGCAGTACTTC; cdr3_aa: CASSYGTSGTGGWWYEQYF
d_call: TRBD1; cdr3_length: 14; v_call: TRBV5-4; clone_size: -; j_call: TRBJ1-4; cdr3_nt: TGTGCCAGCAGCTCCCGGGACAGAAATGAAAAACTGTTTTTT; cdr3_aa: CASSSRDRNEKLFF
d_call: TRBD1; cdr3_length: 16; v_call: TRBV28; clone_size: -; j_call: TRBJ2-3; cdr3_nt: TGTGCCAGCAGTTTCATCCGGGACAGAGACACAGATACGCAGTATTTT; cdr3_aa: CASSFIRDRDTDTQYF
d_call: -; cdr3_length: 13; v_call: TRBV18; clone_size: -; j_call: TRBJ1-5; cdr3_nt: TGTGCCAGCTCACCAAAAGGGGATCAGCCCCAGCATTTT; cdr3_aa: CASSPKGDQPQHF
d_call: -; cdr3_length: 13; v_call: TRBV4-3; clone_size: -; j_call: TRBJ1-3; cdr3_nt: TGCGCCAGCAGGGGAGGCTCTGGAAACACCATATATTTT; cdr3_aa: CASRGGSGNTIYF
d_call: -; cdr3_length: 11; v_call: TRBV20-1; clone_size: once; j_call: TRBJ1-1; cdr3_nt: TGCAGTGCTGCCATCCGGGGTGAAGCTTTCTTT; cdr3_aa: CSAAIRGEAFF
d_call: -; cdr3_length: 16; v_call: TRBV6-2/TRBV6-3; clone_size: -; j_call: TRBJ1-2; cdr3_nt: TGTGCCAGCAGTTCCCTCGAGCCCAGCCAGGGTTATGGCTACACCTTC; cdr3_aa: CASSSLEPSQGYGYTF
d_call: -; cdr3_length: 13; v_call: TRBV29-1; clone_size: -; j_call: TRBJ2-5; cdr3_nt: TGCAGCGTTGGGCCCTTGTACCAAGAGACCCAGTACTTC; cdr3_aa: CSVGPLYQETQYF
d_call: TRBD2; cdr3_length: 17; v_call: TRBV9; clone_size: -; j_call: TRBJ2-1; cdr3_nt: TGTGCCAGCAGCCTGGGGACTAGCGGGGGAATTTACAATGAGCAGTTCTTC; cdr3_aa: CASSLGTSGGIYNEQFF
d_call: TRBD1; cdr3_length: 16; v_call: TRBV18; clone_size: -; j_call: TRBJ1-2; cdr3_nt: TGTGCCAGCTCACCACCGAGGACAGGGGCGAGCTATGGCTACACCTTC; cdr3_aa: CASSPPRTGASYGYTF
d_call: TRBD1; cdr3_length: 16; v_call: TRBV9; clone_size: -; j_call: TRBJ1-5; cdr3_nt: TGTGCCAGCAGCCCCCGAGGGGACAGCCGGGATCAGCCCCAGCATTTT; cdr3_aa: CASSPRGDSRDQPQHF
d_call: -; cdr3_length: 13; v_call: TRBV10-3; clone_size: once; j_call: TRBJ1-1; cdr3_nt: TGTGCCATCAGTGAGTCGGGGGCAATTGAAGCTTTCTTT; cdr3_aa: CAISESGAIEAFF
d_call: -; cdr3_length: 15; v_call: TRBV30; clone_size: -; j_call: TRBJ1-3; cdr3_nt: TGTGCCTGGAGTTTGGGAGGACAATCTGGAAACACCATATATTTT; cdr3_aa: CAWSLGGQSGNTIYF
d_call: -; cdr3_length: 15; v_call: TRBV2; clone_size: -; j_call: TRBJ1-5; cdr3_nt: TGTGCCAGCGATGGGGGGGAATTCAGCAATCAGCCCCAGCATTTT; cdr3_aa: CASDGGEFSNQPQHF
d_call: -; cdr3_length: 13; v_call: TRBV30; clone_size: -; j_call: TRBJ1-2; cdr3_nt: TGTGCCTGGACGGGGGGCACGGGAGTTGGCTACACCTTC; cdr3_aa: CAWTGGTGVGYTF
d_call: -; cdr3_length: 16; v_call: TRBV4-1; clone_size: -; j_call: TRBJ1-1; cdr3_nt: TGCGCCAGCAGCCCAAGCCTAGTGGGAGATAACACTGAAGCTTTCTTT; cdr3_aa: CASSPSLVGDNTEAFF
d_call: -; cdr3_length: 15; v_call: TRBV5-4; clone_size: -; j_call: TRBJ2-7; cdr3_nt: TGTGCCAGCAGCCTAGGGACATTGAGCTCCTACGAGCAGTACTTC; cdr3_aa: CASSLGTLSSYEQYF
d_call: TRBD2; cdr3_length: 16; v_call: TRBV30; clone_size: -; j_call: TRBJ2-5; cdr3_nt: TGTGCCTGGAGTTCACGAGGCGGGGGATTCCAAGAGACCCAGTACTTC; cdr3_aa: CAWSSRGGGFQETQYF
d_call: -; cdr3_length: 15; v_call: TRBV6-2/TRBV6-3; clone_size: -; j_call: TRBJ1-3; cdr3_nt: TGTGCCAGCAGTCAGGACAGATCAGGAGTGGACACCATATATTTT; cdr3_aa: CASSQDRSGVDTIYF
d_call: TRBD2; cdr3_length: 17; v_call: TRBV5-1; clone_size: -; j_call: TRBJ2-2; cdr3_nt: TGCGCCAGCAGCCTGACGGGCGGGGGGCGGAACACCGGGGAGCTGTTTTTT; cdr3_aa: CASSLTGGGRNTGELFF
d_call: TRBD1; cdr3_length: 14; v_call: TRBV2; clone_size: -; j_call: TRBJ2-2; cdr3_nt: TGTGCCAGCAGCCGGGACAGGGCGGCCGGGGAGCTGTTTTTT; cdr3_aa: CASSRDRAAGELFF
d_call: -; cdr3_length: 14; v_call: TRBV6-5; clone_size: -; j_call: TRBJ1-1; cdr3_nt: TGTGCCAGCAGTCAGACAGACCTGAACACTGAAGCTTTCTTT; cdr3_aa: CASSQTDLNTEAFF
d_call: -; cdr3_length: 11; v_call: TRBV27; clone_size: -; j_call: TRBJ1-3; cdr3_nt: TGTGCCAGCGGGAGGGGTGACACCATATATTTT; cdr3_aa: CASGRGDTIYF
d_call: -; cdr3_length: 14; v_call: TRBV5-1; clone_size: -; j_call: TRBJ1-6; cdr3_nt: TGCGCCAGCAGTGGCGGGGACTTGGGGTCACCCCTCCACTTT; cdr3_aa: CASSGGDLGSPLHF
d_call: -; cdr3_length: 13; v_call: TRBV5-1; clone_size: -; j_call: TRBJ1-2; cdr3_nt: TGCGCCAGCGGGAAGGAGGGGCATTATGGCTACACCTTC; cdr3_aa: CASGKEGHYGYTF